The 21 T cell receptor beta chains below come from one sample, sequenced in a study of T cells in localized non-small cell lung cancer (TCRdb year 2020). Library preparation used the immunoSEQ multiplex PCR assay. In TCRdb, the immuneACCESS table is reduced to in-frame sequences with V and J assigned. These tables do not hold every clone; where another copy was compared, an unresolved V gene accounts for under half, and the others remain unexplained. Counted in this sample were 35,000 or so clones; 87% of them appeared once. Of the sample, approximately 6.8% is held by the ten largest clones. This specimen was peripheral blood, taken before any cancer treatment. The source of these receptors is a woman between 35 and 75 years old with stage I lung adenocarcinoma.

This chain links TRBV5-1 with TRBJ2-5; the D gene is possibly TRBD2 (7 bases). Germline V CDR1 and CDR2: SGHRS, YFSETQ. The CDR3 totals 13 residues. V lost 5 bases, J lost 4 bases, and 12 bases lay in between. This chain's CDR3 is CASSRGGGETQYF. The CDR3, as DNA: TGCGCCAGCAGTCGCGGGGGCGGAGAGACCCAGTACTTC.

The CDR3 here is CASSIPGFEQFF. Written as DNA, the CDR3 is TGTGCCAGTAGTATCCCAGGGTTTGAGCAGTTCTTC. V usage is TRBV19 and J usage is TRBJ2-1; D is possibly TRBD1 (5 bases). Germline lookup yields CDR1 LNHDA and CDR2 SQIVND (reference sequence). The CDR3 is made up of 12 amino acids. The V and J ends lost 3 bases and 9 bases respectively, with 9 bases between them.

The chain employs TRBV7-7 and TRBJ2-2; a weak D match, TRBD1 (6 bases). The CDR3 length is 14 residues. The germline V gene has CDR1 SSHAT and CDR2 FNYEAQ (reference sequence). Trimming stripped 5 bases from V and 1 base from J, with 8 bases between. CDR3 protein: CASSQQGNTGELFF. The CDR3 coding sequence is TGTGCCAGCAGCCAACAGGGGAACACCGGGGAGCTGTTTTTT.

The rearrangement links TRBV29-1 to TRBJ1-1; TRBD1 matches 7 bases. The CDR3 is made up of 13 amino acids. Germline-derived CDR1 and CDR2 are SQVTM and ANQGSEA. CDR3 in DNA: TGCAGACAGGGACAGCACAAGAACACTGAAGCTTTCTTT. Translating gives CRQGQHKNTEAFF. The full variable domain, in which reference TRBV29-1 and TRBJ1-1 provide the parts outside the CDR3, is SAVISQKPSRDICQRGTSLTIQCQVDSQVTMMFWYRQQPGQSLTLIATANQGSEATYESGFVIDKFPISRPNLTFSTLTVSNMSPEDSSIYLCRQGQHKNTEAFFGQGTRLTVV.

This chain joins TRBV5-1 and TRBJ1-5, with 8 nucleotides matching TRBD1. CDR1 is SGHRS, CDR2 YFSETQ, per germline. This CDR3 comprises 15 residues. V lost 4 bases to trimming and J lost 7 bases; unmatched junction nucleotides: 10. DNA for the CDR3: TGCGCCAGCAGCCGGCAGGGGGCGCTGGGGCAGCCCCAGCATTTT. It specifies CASSRQGALGQPQHF. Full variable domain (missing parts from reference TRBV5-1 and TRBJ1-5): KAGVTQTPRYLIKTRGQQVTLSCSPISGHRSVSWYQQTPGQGLQFLFEYFSETQRNKGNFPGRFSGRQFSNSRSEMNVSTLELGDSALYLCASSRQGALGQPQHFGDGTRLSIL.

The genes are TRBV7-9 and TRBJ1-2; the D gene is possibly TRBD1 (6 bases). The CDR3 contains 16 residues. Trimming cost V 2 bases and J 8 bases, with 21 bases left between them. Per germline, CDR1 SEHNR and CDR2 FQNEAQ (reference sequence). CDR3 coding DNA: TGTGCCAGCAGCTTAACAAACGAGGGCAGGGGCGGAGGCTACACCTTC. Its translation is CASSLTNEGRGGGYTF.

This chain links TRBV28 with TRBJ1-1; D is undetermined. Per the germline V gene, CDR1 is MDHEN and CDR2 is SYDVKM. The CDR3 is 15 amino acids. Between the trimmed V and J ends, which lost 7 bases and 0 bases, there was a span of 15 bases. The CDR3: CASNPSTGMNTEAFF. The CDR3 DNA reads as TGTGCCAGCAACCCCTCGACCGGTATGAACACTGAAGCTTTCTTT.

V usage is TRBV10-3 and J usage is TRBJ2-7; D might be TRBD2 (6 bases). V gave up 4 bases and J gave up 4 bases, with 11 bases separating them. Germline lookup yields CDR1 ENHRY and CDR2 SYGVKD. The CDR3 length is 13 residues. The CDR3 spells CAISVGTEYEQYF. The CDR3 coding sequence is TGTGCCATCAGTGTCGGGACTGAATACGAGCAGTACTTC.

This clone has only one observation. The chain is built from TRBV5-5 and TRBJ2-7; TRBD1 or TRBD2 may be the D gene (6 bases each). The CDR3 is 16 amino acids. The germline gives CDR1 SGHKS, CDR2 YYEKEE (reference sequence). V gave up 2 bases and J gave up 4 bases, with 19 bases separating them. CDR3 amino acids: CASSFKRQAGGYEQYF. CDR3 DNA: TGTGCCAGCAGCTTCAAAAGACAGGCTGGAGGGTACGAGCAGTACTTC.

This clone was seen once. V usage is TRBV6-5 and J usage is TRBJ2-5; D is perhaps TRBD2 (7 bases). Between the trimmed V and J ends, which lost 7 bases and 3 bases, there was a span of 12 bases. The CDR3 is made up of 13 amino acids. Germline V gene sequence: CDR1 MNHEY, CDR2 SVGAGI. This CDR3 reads CASTRGAEETQYF. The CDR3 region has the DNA TGTGCCAGCACCCGGGGGGCCGAAGAGACCCAGTACTTC.

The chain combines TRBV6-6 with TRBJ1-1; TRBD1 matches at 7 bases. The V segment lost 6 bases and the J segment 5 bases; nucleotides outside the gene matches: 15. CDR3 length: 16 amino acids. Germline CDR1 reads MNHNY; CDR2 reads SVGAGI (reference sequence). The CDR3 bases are TGTGCCAGCAGCACAACGGAAGGGACAGTTCGGACTGAAGCTTTCTTT. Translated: CASSTTEGTVRTEAFF.

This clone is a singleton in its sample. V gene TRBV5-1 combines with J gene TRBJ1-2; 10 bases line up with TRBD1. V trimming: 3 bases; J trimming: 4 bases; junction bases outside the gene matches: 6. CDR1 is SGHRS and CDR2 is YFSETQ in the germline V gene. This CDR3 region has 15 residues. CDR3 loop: CASSSSTGGSYGYTF. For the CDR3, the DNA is TGCGCCAGCAGCTCTTCGACAGGGGGCAGCTATGGCTACACCTTC. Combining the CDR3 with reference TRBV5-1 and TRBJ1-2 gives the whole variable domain KAGVTQTPRYLIKTRGQQVTLSCSPISGHRSVSWYQQTPGQGLQFLFEYFSETQRNKGNFPGRFSGRQFSNSRSEMNVSTLELGDSALYLCASSSSTGGSYGYTFGSGTRLTVV.

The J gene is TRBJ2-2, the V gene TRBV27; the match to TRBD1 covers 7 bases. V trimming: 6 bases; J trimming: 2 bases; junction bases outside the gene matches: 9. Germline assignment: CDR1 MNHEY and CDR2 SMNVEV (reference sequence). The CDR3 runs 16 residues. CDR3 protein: CASSPRDRSNTGELFF. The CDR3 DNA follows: TGTGCCAGCAGCCCCCGGGACAGATCAAACACCGGGGAGCTGTTTTTT.

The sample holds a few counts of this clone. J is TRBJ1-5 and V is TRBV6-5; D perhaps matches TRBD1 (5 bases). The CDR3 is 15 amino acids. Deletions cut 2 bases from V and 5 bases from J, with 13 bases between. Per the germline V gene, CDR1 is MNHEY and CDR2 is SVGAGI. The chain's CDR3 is CASSYTMGTDQPQHF. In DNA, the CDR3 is TGTGCCAGCAGTTACACCATGGGGACCGATCAGCCCCAGCATTTT.

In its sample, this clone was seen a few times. CDR3 nucleotide sequence: TGTGCCAGCAGCGGGGCAGGCTATGGCTACACCTTC. As protein: CASSGAGYGYTF. This rearrangement joins TRBV9 to TRBJ1-2; D gene ambiguous. CDR1 is SGDLS, CDR2 YYNGEE, per germline. V was clipped by 3 bases and J by 4 bases, with 7 bases between them. CDR3 size: 12 residues.

The CDR3 loop reads CASSARDSPGYGYTF. The CDR3 coding sequence is TGTGCCAGCAGCGCTCGGGACAGCCCCGGGTATGGCTACACCTTC. This rearrangement joins TRBV5-5 to TRBJ1-2; TRBD1 matches 7 bases. CDR1 SGHKS and CDR2 YYEKEE come from the germline V gene (reference sequence). V shed 4 bases, J shed 5 bases, and the junction held 11 bases outside the gene matches. This CDR3 has 15 residues. The whole variable domain, filled in from reference TRBV5-5 and TRBJ1-2, reads DAGVTQSPTHLIKTRGQQVTLRCSPISGHKSVSWYQQVLGQGPQFIFQYYEKEERGRGNFPDRFSARQFPNYSSELNVNALLLGDSALYLCASSARDSPGYGYTFGSGTRLTVV.

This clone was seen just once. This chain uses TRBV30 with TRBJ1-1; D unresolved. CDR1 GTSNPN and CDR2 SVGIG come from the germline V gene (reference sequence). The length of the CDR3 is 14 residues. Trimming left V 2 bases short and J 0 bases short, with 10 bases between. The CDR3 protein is CAWSPGPLNTEAFF. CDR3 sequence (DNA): TGTGCCTGGAGTCCCGGACCGCTGAACACTGAAGCTTTCTTT.

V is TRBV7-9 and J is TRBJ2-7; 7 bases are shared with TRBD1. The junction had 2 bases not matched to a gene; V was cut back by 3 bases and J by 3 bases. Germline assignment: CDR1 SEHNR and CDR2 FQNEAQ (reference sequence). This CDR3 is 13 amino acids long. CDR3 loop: CASSFGQVYEQYF. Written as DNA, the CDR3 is TGTGCCAGCAGCTTCGGACAGGTCTACGAGCAGTACTTC.

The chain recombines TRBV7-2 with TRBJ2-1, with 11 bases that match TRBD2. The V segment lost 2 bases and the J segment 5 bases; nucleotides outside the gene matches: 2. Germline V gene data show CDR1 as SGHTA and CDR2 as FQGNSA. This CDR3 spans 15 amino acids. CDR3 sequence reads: CASSLSLAGDNEQFF. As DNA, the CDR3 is TGTGCCAGCAGCTTATCACTAGCGGGGGACAATGAGCAGTTCTTC.

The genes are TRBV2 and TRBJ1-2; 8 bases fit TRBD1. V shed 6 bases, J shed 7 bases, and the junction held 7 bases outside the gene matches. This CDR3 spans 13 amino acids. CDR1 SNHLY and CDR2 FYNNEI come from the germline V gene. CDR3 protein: CASRVDRGSGYTF. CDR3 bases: TGTGCCAGCAGGGTCGACAGGGGAAGTGGCTACACCTTC.

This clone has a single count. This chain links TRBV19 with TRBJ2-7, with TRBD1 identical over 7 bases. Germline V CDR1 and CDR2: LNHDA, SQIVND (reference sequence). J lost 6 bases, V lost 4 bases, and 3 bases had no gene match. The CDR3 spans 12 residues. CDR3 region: CASSTTGTEQYF. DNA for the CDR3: TGTGCCAGTAGTACGACAGGGACCGAGCAGTACTTC.